A selection of T cell receptor beta chains follows, all from one sample in a study of blood T cell repertoires in COVID-19. Clones were read by immunoSEQ multiplex PCR, and TCRdb kept only the in-frame ones, dropping some. The top ten hold 0.8% to 0.85% of the sample, which has 450,000 or so clones, around 90% seen once. Sequenced input: peripheral blood. These receptors came from a young man with COVID-19, enrolled during active disease. Both conserved end residues are part of each CDR3. D genes are given only for firm matches. Clone size appears in some rows only: once, few, many, or a class for an expanded clone.

size | J | D | V | CDR3 | DNA
- | TRBJ1-6 | - | TRBV15 | CATSRQNYNSPLHF | TGTGCCACCAGCAGGCAGAATTATAATTCACCCCTCCACTTT
- | TRBJ1-1 | - | TRBV11-2 | CASSLGLNTEAFF | TGTGCCAGCAGCTTAGGGCTGAACACTGAAGCTTTCTTT
- | TRBJ2-7 | - | TRBV2 | CASSEEGTTYEQYF | TGTGCCAGCAGTGAGGAGGGTACTACCTACGAGCAGTACTTC
- | TRBJ1-1 | TRBD1 | TRBV6-5 | CASSYPGTGNTEAFF | TGTGCCAGCAGTTACCCAGGGACAGGGAACACTGAAGCTTTCTTT
- | TRBJ2-2 | - | TRBV12-3/TRBV12-4 | CASTFDYTGELFF | TGTGCCAGCACCTTCGACTACACCGGGGAGCTGTTTTTT
once | TRBJ2-7 | - | TRBV5-5 | CASSLAAVGGYEQYF | TGTGCCAGCAGCTTGGCCGCGGTGGGAGGCTACGAGCAGTACTTC
- | TRBJ2-3 | TRBD2 | TRBV5-1 | CASSLSPSGVSSTDTQYF | TGCGCCAGCAGCTTGTCCCCTAGCGGGGTATCTAGCACAGATACGCAGTATTTT
- | TRBJ1-3 | - | TRBV6-6 | CASRRPGEAGNTIYF | TGTGCCAGCAGACGCCCGGGGGAGGCTGGAAACACCATATATTTT
- | TRBJ1-1 | - | TRBV7-2 | CASNSFNTEAFF | TGTGCCAGCAACTCCTTCAACACTGAAGCTTTCTTT
once | TRBJ1-1 | TRBD1 | TRBV6-5 | CASSYTGTGNTEAFF | TGTGCCAGCAGTTACACCGGGACAGGGAACACTGAAGCTTTCTTT
- | TRBJ2-2 | TRBD2 | TRBV27 | CASSLRTSGASTGELFF | TGTGCCAGCAGTTTGAGGACTAGCGGGGCTAGCACCGGGGAGCTGTTTTTT
- | TRBJ2-2 | TRBD2 | TRBV19 | CASNRGANTGELFF | TGTGCCAGTAATCGGGGGGCGAACACCGGGGAGCTGTTTTTT
- | TRBJ2-2 | TRBD1 | TRBV18 | CASSPLSGQGTGELFF | TGTGCCAGCTCACCACTTTCGGGACAGGGGACCGGGGAGCTGTTTTTT
- | TRBJ2-3 | - | TRBV2 | CASSEGGYTQYF | TGTGCCAGCAGTGAGGGGGGTTATACGCAGTATTTT
once | TRBJ1-1 | - | TRBV13 | CASSLGQGEAFF | TGTGCCAGCAGCTTAGGACAGGGTGAAGCTTTCTTT
few | TRBJ2-2 | TRBD1 | TRBV11-2 | CASSPLTGGTGELFF | TGTGCCAGCAGCCCCCTGACAGGGGGCACCGGGGAGCTGTTTTTT
- | TRBJ1-4 | - | TRBV3-1/TRBV3-2 | CASSQGRRGPNEKLFF | TGTGCCAGCAGCCAAGGGAGGAGGGGACCTAATGAAAAACTGTTTTTT
- | TRBJ2-5 | TRBD2 | TRBV27 | CASRPAGVKETQYF | TGTGCCAGCAGGCCAGCGGGAGTTAAAGAGACCCAGTACTTC
- | TRBJ1-1 | TRBD1 | TRBV7-6 | CASSSRDSLLGSTEAFF | TGTGCCAGCAGCTCAAGGGACAGTCTATTAGGGAGCACTGAAGCTTTCTTT
- | TRBJ2-1 | - | TRBV7-9 | CASVGYGGVYNEQFF | TGTGCCAGCGTTGGTTATGGCGGGGTTTACAATGAGCAGTTCTTC
few | TRBJ2-3 | TRBD2 | TRBV5-1 | CASSDFGGEPDTQYF | TGCGCCAGCAGCGACTTTGGGGGGGAACCAGATACGCAGTATTTT
- | TRBJ1-6 | - | TRBV5-1 | CASRRGPTYNSPLHF | TGCGCCAGCAGGCGGGGACCGACCTACAATTCACCCCTCCACTTT
- | TRBJ1-5 | - | TRBV6-2/TRBV6-3 | CASSHRVGNQPQHF | TGTGCCAGCAGTCACAGGGTGGGCAATCAGCCCCAGCATTTT
- | TRBJ2-1 | TRBD1 | TRBV6-5 | CASGQDRHNEQFF | TGTGCCAGCGGACAGGACAGACACAATGAGCAGTTCTTC
- | TRBJ1-5 | TRBD1 | TRBV2 | CASSGGGGTGGNQPQHF | TGTGCCAGCAGTGGTGGTGGTGGGACAGGGGGTAATCAGCCCCAGCATTTT
- | TRBJ2-3 | TRBD1 | TRBV5-4 | CASSLGQAPTDTQYF | TGTGCCAGCAGCCTCGGACAGGCCCCCACAGATACGCAGTATTTT